This record looks at one TCR beta chain sequence and its context. The data belong to a study of cytomegalovirus exposure and HLA in healthy donors. From germline, CDR1 is MNHEY and CDR2 SVGAGI. The CDR3 is 15 residues long. Trimming at V came to 1 base and at J to 5 bases, leaving 5 bases not matched to a gene. Researchers ran the PCR with 60 Vbeta and 13 Jbeta primers. Data came from immunoSEQ multiplex PCR; TCRdb stores just in-frame clones and leaves some out. The top ten hold about 4.7% of the sample, which has about 130,000 clones, roughly a tenth seen once. The TCR originated in a woman younger than 35 in good health and CMV-seropositive. The chain carries TRBV6-5 and TRBJ2-7; TRBD1 agrees at 10 bases. The sample was PBMCs. The CDR3 DNA reads TGTGCCAGCAGTTACTTCGGGACAGGGGATGACGAGCAGTACTTC. It codes for CASSYFGTGDDEQYF.